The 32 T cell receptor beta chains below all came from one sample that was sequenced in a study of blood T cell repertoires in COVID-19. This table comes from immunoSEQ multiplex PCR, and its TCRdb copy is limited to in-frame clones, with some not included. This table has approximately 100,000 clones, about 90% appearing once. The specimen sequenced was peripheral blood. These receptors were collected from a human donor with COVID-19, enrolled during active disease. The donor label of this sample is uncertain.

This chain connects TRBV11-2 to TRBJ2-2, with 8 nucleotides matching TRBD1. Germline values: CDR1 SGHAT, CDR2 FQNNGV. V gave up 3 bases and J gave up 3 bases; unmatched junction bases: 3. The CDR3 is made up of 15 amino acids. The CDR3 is CASSFTGGDTGELFF. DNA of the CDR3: TGTGCCAGCAGCTTCACAGGGGGTGACACCGGGGAGCTGTTTTTT.

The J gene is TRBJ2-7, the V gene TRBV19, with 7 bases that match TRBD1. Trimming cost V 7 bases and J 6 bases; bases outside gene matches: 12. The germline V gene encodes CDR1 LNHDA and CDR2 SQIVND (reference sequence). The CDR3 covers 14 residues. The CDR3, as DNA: TGTGCCAGTAAGCCCCACCCCGGGACAGCCGAGCAGTACTTC. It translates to CASKPHPGTAEQYF.

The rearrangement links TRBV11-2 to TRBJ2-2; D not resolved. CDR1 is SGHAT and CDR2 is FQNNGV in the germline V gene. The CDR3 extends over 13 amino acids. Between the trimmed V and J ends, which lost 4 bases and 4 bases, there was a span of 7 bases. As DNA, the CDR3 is TGTGCCAGCAGCTCCCTAAGCACCGGGGAGCTGTTTTTT. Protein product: CASSSLSTGELFF.

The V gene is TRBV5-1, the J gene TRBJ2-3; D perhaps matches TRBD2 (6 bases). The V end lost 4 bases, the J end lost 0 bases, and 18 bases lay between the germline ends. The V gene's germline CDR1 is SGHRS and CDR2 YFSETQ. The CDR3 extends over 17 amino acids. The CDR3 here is CASSRASAGSSTDTQYF. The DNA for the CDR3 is TGCGCCAGCAGCCGCGCGAGCGCGGGGTCTAGCACAGATACGCAGTATTTT.

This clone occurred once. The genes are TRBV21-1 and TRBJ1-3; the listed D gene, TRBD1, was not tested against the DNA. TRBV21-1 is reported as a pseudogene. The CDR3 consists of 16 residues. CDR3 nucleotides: TGTGCCAGCAGCCGATGGGGCAGCCGCTCTGGAAACACCATATATTTT. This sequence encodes CASSRWGSRSGNTIYF.

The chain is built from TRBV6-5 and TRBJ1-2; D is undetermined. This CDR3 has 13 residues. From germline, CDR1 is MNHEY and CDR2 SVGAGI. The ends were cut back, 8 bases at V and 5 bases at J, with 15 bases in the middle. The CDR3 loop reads CASGWAGSYGYTF. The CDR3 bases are TGTGCCAGCGGCTGGGCAGGCAGTTATGGCTACACCTTC.

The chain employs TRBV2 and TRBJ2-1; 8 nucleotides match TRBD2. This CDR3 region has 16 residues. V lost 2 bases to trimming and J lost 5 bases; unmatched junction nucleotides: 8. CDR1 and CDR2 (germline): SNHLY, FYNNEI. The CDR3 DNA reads TGTGCCAGCAGTGAAAAGTCGGGGGGGCCACACAATGAGCAGTTCTTC. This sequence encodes CASSEKSGGPHNEQFF.

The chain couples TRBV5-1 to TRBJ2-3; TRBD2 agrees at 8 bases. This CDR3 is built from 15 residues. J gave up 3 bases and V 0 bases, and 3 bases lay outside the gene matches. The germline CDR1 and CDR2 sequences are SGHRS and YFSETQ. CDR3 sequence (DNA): TGCGCCAGCAGCTTGGAAATAGCGGGAACAGATACGCAGTATTTT. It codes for CASSLEIAGTDTQYF.

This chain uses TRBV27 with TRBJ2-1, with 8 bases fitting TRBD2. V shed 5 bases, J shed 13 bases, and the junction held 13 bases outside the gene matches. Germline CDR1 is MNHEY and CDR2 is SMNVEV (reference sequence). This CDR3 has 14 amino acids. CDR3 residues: CASSPGLELPEQFF. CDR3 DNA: TGTGCCAGCAGTCCGGGACTAGAGTTACCCGAACAGTTCTTC.

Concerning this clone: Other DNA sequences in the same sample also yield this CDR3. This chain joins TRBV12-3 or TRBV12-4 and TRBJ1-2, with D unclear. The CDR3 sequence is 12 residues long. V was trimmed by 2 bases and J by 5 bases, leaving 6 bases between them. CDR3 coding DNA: TGTGCCAGCAGTTTAACCGGGTATGGCTACACCTTC. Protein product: CASSLTGYGYTF.

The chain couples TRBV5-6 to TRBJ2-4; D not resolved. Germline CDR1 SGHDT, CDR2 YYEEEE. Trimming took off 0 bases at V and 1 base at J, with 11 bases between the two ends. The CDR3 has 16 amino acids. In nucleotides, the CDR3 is TGTGCCAGCAGCTTGGAGGCTAGGTGGGCCAAAAACATTCAGTACTTC. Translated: CASSLEARWAKNIQYF. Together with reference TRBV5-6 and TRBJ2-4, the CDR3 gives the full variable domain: DAGVTQSPTHLIKTRGQQVTLRCSPKSGHDTVSWYQQALGQGPQFIFQYYEEEERQRGNFPDRFSGHQFPNYSSELNVNALLLGDSALYLCASSLEARWAKNIQYFGAGTRLSVL.

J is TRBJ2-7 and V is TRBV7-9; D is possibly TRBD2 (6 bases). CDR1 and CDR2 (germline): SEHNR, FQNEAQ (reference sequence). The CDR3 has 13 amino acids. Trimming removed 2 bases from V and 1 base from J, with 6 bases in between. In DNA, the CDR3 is TGTGCCAGCAGCTTACGGGAGTCCTACGAGCAGTACTTC. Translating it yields CASSLRESYEQYF.

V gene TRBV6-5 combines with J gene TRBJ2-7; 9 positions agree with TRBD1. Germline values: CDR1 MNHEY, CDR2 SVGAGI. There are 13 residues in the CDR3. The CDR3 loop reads CALRDRVYYEQYF. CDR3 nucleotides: TGTGCTCTCCGGGACAGGGTTTACTACGAGCAGTACTTC.

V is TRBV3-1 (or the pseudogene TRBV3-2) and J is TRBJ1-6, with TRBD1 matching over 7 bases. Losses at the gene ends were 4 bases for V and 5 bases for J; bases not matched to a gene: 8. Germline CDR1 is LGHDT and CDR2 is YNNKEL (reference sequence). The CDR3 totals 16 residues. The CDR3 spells CASSPPGQVDNSPLHF. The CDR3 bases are TGTGCCAGCAGCCCACCCGGACAGGTTGATAATTCACCCCTCCACTTT.

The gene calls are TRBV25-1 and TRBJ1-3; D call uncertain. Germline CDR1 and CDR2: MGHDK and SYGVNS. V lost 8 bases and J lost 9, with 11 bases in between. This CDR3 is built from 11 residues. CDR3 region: CASADSGTIYF. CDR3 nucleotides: TGTGCCAGCGCAGACTCGGGCACCATATATTTT. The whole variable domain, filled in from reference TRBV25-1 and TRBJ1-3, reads EADIYQTPRYLVIGTGKKITLECSQTMGHDKMYWYQQDPGMELHLIHYSYGVNSTEKGDLSSESTVSRIRTEHFPLTLESARPSHTSQYLCASADSGTIYFGEGSWLTVV.

The CDR3 here is CASSQEWSETYYNEQFF. DNA for the CDR3: TGTGCCAGCAGCCAAGAATGGTCGGAGACGTACTACAATGAGCAGTTCTTC. The chain uses TRBV3-1 (or the pseudogene TRBV3-2) and TRBJ2-1, with D unresolved. CDR1 and CDR2 (germline): LGHDT, YNNKEL (reference sequence). The CDR3 spans 17 residues. V was cut by 0 bases and J by 3 bases, with 15 bases left in between.

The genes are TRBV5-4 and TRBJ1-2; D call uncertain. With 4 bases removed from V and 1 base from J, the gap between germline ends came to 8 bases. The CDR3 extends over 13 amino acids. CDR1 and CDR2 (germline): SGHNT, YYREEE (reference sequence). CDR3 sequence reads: CASSLTHNYGYTF. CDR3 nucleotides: TGTGCCAGCAGCCTCACACATAACTATGGCTACACCTTC.

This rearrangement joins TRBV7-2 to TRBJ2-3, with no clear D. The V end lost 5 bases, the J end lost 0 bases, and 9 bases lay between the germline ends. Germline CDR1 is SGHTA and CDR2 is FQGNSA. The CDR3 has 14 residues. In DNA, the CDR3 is TGTGCCAGCAGCCTCCAGATCAGCACAGATACGCAGTATTTT. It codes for CASSLQISTDTQYF.

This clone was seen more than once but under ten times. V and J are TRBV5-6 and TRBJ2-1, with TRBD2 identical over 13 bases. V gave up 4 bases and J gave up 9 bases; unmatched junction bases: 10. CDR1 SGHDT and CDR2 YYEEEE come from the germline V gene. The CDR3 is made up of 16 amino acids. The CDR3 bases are TGTGCCAGCAGCGTTCAGACTAGCGGGGGGTCGTTTGAGCAGTTCTTC. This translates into CASSVQTSGGSFEQFF.

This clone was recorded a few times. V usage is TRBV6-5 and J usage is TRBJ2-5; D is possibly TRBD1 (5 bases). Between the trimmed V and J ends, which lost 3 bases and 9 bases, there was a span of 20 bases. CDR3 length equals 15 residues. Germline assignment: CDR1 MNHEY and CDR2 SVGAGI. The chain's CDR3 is CASSYDWAAQGAQYF. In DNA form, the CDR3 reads TGTGCCAGCAGTTATGATTGGGCAGCACAAGGGGCCCAGTACTTC.

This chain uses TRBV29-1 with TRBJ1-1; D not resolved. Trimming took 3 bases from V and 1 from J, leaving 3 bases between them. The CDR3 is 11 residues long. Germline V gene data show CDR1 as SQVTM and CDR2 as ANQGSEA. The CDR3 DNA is TGCAGCGTTGATAGGAACACTGAAGCTTTCTTT. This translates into CSVDRNTEAFF. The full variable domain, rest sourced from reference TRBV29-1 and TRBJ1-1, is SAVISQKPSRDICQRGTSLTIQCQVDSQVTMMFWYRQQPGQSLTLIATANQGSEATYESGFVIDKFPISRPNLTFSTLTVSNMSPEDSSIYLCSVDRNTEAFFGQGTRLTVV.

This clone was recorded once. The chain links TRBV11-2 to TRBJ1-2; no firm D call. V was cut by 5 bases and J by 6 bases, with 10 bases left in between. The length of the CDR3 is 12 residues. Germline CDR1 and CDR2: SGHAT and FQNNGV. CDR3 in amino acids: CASSTNYDGYTF. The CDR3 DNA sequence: TGTGCCAGCAGCACCAACTACGATGGCTACACCTTC.

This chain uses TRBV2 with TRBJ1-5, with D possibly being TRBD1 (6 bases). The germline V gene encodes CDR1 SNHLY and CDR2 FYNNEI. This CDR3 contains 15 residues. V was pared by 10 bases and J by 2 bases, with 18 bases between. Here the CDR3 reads CATSGGPDGNQPQHF. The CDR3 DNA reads TGTGCCACTTCCGGGGGGCCAGATGGCAATCAGCCCCAGCATTTT.

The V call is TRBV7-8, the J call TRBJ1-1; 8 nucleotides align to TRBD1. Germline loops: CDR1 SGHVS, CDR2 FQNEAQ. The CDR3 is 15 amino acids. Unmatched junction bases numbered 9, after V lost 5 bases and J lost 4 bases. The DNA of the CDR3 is TGTGCCAGCAGCCCACAACAGGGGGGGAGCACTGAAGCTTTCTTT. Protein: CASSPQQGGSTEAFF.

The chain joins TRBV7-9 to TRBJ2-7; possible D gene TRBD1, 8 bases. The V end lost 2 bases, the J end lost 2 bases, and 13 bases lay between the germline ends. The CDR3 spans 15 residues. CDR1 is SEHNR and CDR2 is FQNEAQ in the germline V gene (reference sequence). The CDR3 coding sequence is TGTGCCAGCAGCTTAAGCGGGACAGGTGCCTACGAGCAGTACTTC. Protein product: CASSLSGTGAYEQYF.

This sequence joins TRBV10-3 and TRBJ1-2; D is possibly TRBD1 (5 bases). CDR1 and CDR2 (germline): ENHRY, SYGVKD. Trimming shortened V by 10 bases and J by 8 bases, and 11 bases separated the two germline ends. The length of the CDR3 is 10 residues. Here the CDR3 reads CATQQGGYTF. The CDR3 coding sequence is TGTGCCACTCAGCAGGGAGGCTACACCTTC.

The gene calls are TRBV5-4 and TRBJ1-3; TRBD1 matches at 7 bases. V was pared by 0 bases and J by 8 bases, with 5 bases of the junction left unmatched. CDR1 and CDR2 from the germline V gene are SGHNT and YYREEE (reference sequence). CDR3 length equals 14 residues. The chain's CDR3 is CASSLGTQGHTIYF. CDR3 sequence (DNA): TGTGCCAGCAGCTTGGGGACACAGGGGCACACCATATATTTT.

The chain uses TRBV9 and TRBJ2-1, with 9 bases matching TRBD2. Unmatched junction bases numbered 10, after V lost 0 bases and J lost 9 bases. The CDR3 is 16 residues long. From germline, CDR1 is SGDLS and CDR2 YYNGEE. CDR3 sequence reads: CASSVDVAGDKSEQFF. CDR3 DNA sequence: TGTGCCAGCAGCGTAGATGTAGCGGGGGACAAGAGTGAGCAGTTCTTC.

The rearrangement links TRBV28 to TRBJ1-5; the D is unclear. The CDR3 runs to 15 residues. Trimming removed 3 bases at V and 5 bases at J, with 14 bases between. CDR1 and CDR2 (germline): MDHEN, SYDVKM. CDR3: CASSLSSNRYQPQHF. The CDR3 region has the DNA TGTGCCAGCAGTTTGAGTTCTAACAGATATCAGCCCCAGCATTTT.

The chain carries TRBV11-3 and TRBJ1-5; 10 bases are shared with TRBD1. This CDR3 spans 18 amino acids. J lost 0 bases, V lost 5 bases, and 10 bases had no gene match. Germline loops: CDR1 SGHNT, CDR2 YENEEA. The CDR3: CASSRGQGPSYSNQPQHF. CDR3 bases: TGTGCCAGCAGCCGGGGACAGGGGCCGTCCTATAGCAATCAGCCCCAGCATTTT. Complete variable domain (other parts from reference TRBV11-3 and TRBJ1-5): EAGVVQSPRYKIIEKKQPVAFWCNPISGHNTLYWYLQNLGQGPELLIRYENEEAVDDSQLPKDRFSAERLKGVDSTLKIQPAELGDSAVYLCASSRGQGPSYSNQPQHFGDGTRLSIL.

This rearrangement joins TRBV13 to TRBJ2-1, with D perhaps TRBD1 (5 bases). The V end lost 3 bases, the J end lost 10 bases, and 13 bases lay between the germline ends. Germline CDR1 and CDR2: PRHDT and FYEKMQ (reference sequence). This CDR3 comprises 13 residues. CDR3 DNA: TGTGCCAGCAGCTTGGACAAGGCATCAGAGCAGTTCTTC. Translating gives CASSLDKASEQFF.

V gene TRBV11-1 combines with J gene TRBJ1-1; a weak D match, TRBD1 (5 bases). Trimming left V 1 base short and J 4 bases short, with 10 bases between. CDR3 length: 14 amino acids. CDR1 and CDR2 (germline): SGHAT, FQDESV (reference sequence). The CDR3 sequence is CASSLVPGGTEAFF. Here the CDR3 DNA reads TGTGCCAGCAGCTTAGTACCCGGGGGCACTGAAGCTTTCTTT.